The clone carrying this T cell receptor (beta chain) appeared a few times. This sample is part of a study of T cells in Graves' hyperthyroidism and ophthalmopathy. V gave up 3 bases and J gave up 3 bases, with 9 bases separating them. In germline, CDR1 is SGHRS, CDR2 YFSETQ. The CDR3 has 13 amino acids. Fresh peripheral blood, approximately 9.1 ml, was the source of the PBMCs. The CDR3 regions of TCR beta were amplified from RNA transcripts. Carried out on the TCR CDR3, a first-round RT-PCR used the HTBI primer set. In TCRdb, the multiplex PCR reads were re-called with MiXCR into one record per CDR3 protein. In the table there are about half a million distinct CDR3 sequences, less than 25% of which are singletons.

The TCR was taken from a woman aged 30 to 39 with Graves' ophthalmopathy. V and J are TRBV5-1 and TRBJ1-2, with D possibly being TRBD1 (6 bases). Sequenced material: blood. CDR3 sequence: CASSWNRDYGYTF. As DNA, the CDR3 is TGCGCCAGCAGCTGGAACAGGGACTATGGCTACACCTTC.